The T cell receptor (beta chain) described here comes from a study of T cell responses to AZD1222 COVID-19 vaccine. V dropped 0 bases and J dropped 8 bases, with 11 bases sitting between them. CDR1 and CDR2 (germline): MNHEY, SVGAGI. The CDR3 covers 15 residues. Profiled with immunoSEQ multiplex PCR; TCRdb holds only in-frame clones, not every one. The data hold around 110,000 clones, with about 91% observed a single time. The TCR sequence derives from an adult who received the AZD1222 COVID-19 vaccine. Sequencing used peripheral blood, obtained 28 days after the second AZD1222 dose. The chain links TRBV6-5 to TRBJ1-6; D call uncertain. CDR3 residues: CASSYSGLSDSPLHF. The CDR3 nucleotides are TGTGCCAGCAGTTACTCTGGCCTATCGGATTCACCCCTCCACTTT.